These 20 T cell receptor beta chains came from one sample sequenced in a study of a mutant IDH1 vaccine in newly diagnosed glioma. TCRdb's table, derived via immunoSEQ multiplex PCR, lists solely in-frame clones and lacks some. The sample has under 50,000 clones, 75% to 95% seen once; the top ten hold approximately 4.1%. The time point denotes: week 23, last vaccination. The study gave 300 ug of mutant IDH1 20-mer peptide per vaccine dose, with topical imiquimod. Their cognate antigens are unknown. The specimen was PBMCs, collected from a glioma patient whose treatment included an IDH1 peptide vaccine. These receptors originate from a man aged 50-59 years with glioma.

V gene TRBV5-6 combines with J gene TRBJ2-5; D is unresolved. Trimming removed 1 base from V and 4 bases from J, with 11 bases in between. The germline CDR1 and CDR2 sequences are SGHDT and YYEEEE. The CDR3 loop spans 14 amino acids. The CDR3 sequence: CASSLNGFPETQYF. CDR3 sequence (DNA): TGTGCCAGCAGCTTGAACGGGTTCCCAGAGACCCAGTACTTC.

The chain is built from TRBV10-1 and TRBJ2-7, with D unclear. The CDR3 covers 13 residues. With 2 bases removed from V and 2 bases from J, the gap between germline ends came to 7 bases. From germline, CDR1 is WNHNN and CDR2 SYGVQD (reference sequence). This CDR3 reads CASSEGRTYEQYF. CDR3 DNA: TGCGCCAGCAGTGAGGGCAGGACCTACGAGCAGTACTTC.

This clone was detected a few times. CDR3 nucleotide sequence: TGTGCCAGCAGCCCCCGCACAGGGTATCCCGGGGAGCTGTTTTTT. It yields the protein CASSPRTGYPGELFF. V usage is TRBV27 and J usage is TRBJ2-2; D is perhaps TRBD1 (6 bases). CDR1 is MNHEY and CDR2 is SMNVEV in the germline V gene (reference sequence). V lost 6 bases and J lost 6, with 17 bases in between. The CDR3 is 15 amino acids.

The chain combines TRBV4-3 with TRBJ1-4; no definite D call. V lost 0 bases, J lost 0 bases, and 11 bases lay in between. CDR3 length: 17 residues. Germline lookup yields CDR1 LGHNA and CDR2 YSLEER. This CDR3 is CASSQDPSASTNEKLFF. CDR3 in DNA: TGCGCCAGCAGCCAAGATCCCTCGGCCTCAACTAATGAAAAACTGTTTTTT.

The V call is TRBV5-1, the J call TRBJ2-1, with 10 bases fitting TRBD2. CDR1 is SGHRS, CDR2 YFSETQ, per germline. This CDR3 has 14 amino acids. The V gene end was trimmed by 5 bases and the J gene end by 4 bases; junction bases not matched to a gene: 3. The CDR3 sequence is CASSTSGTYNEQFF. In DNA, the CDR3 is TGCGCCAGCAGTACTAGCGGGACGTACAATGAGCAGTTCTTC.

The rearrangement links TRBV5-4 to TRBJ2-1; weak D call: TRBD2 (6 bases). Between the trimmed V and J ends, which lost 0 bases and 6 bases, there was a span of 7 bases. The CDR3 extends over 13 amino acids. Germline V gives CDR1 SGHNT, CDR2 YYREEE (reference sequence). CDR3 sequence reads: CASSLAGSNEQFF. CDR3 bases: TGTGCCAGCAGCTTGGCCGGGAGCAATGAGCAGTTCTTC.

This clone was recorded once. This rearrangement joins TRBV2 to TRBJ1-4; 7 nucleotides match TRBD1. With V trimmed by 8 bases and J by 3 bases, 9 bases remained unmatched. The CDR3 has 15 residues. Germline V lookup: CDR1 SNHLY, CDR2 FYNNEI. CDR3 loop: CASGQGGLANEKLFF. Here the CDR3 DNA reads TGTGCCAGCGGGCAGGGGGGACTAGCTAATGAAAAACTGTTTTTT. The full variable domain, its missing parts supplied by reference TRBV2 and TRBJ1-4, is EPEVTQTPSHQVTQMGQEVILRCVPISNHLYFYWYRQILGQKVEFLVSFYNNEISEKSEIFDDQFSVERPDGSNFTLKIRSTKLEDSAMYFCASGQGGLANEKLFFGSGTQLSVL.

The rearrangement joins TRBV27 to TRBJ2-2; D call uncertain. This CDR3 spans 16 amino acids. CDR1 and CDR2 (germline): MNHEY, SMNVEV (reference sequence). V lost 3 bases, J lost 4 bases, and 15 bases lay in between. This CDR3 is CASSLVRVYGTGELFF. CDR3 nucleotides: TGTGCCAGCAGTTTGGTTCGCGTTTATGGCACCGGGGAGCTGTTTTTT.

This clone was picked up one time. The chain couples TRBV5-1 to TRBJ1-4; D call uncertain. The ends were cut back, 2 bases at V and 12 bases at J, with 11 bases in the middle. The CDR3 sequence is 12 residues long. Germline V gives CDR1 SGHRS, CDR2 YFSETQ. The chain's CDR3 is CASSFDTAELFF. Written as DNA, the CDR3 is TGCGCCAGCAGCTTTGACACGGCGGAACTGTTTTTT. The full variable domain, its missing parts supplied by reference TRBV5-1 and TRBJ1-4, is KAGVTQTPRYLIKTRGQQVTLSCSPISGHRSVSWYQQTPGQGLQFLFEYFSETQRNKGNFPGRFSGRQFSNSRSEMNVSTLELGDSALYLCASSFDTAELFFGSGTQLSVL.

The CDR3, as DNA: TGTGCCAGCAGCTTAGCGCCCCTTCAGGGAGGAGCTTTCTTT. This gives the protein CASSLAPLQGGAFF. The V gene is TRBV7-8, the J gene TRBJ1-1; weak D call: TRBD1 (5 bases). Germline CDR1 SGHVS, CDR2 FQNEAQ. CDR3 size: 14 residues. Trimming removed 0 bases at V and 10 bases at J, with 15 bases between.

A few counts support this clone. The chain joins TRBV12-5 to TRBJ2-1, with D possibly called TRBD1 or TRBD2 (6 bases each). Trimming removed 7 bases at V and 4 bases at J, with 14 bases between. CDR1 is LGHNT and CDR2 is FRNRAP in the germline V gene. The CDR3 spans 14 residues. The DNA for the CDR3 is TGTGCTAGTGTAGGAGGGCAGGGGTACAATGAGCAGTTCTTC. It translates to CASVGGQGYNEQFF.

The chain carries TRBV9 and TRBJ2-7, with 8 positions matching TRBD2. Per germline, CDR1 SGDLS and CDR2 YYNGEE. This CDR3 has 16 residues. The J segment lost 2 bases and the V segment lost 5 bases, leaving 12 bases of the junction unmatched. The CDR3 bases are TGTGCCAGCAGTCATCCAAGGGCGGGGGGCACCTACGAGCAGTACTTC. Its protein product is CASSHPRAGGTYEQYF.

The chain combines TRBV27 with TRBJ1-2; D possibly corresponds to TRBD1 (6 bases). CDR3 length: 14 amino acids. With 5 bases removed from V and 7 bases from J, the gap between germline ends came to 17 bases. From germline, CDR1 is MNHEY and CDR2 SMNVEV (reference sequence). CDR3 in amino acids: CASSRERGRIGYTF. The CDR3 DNA sequence: TGTGCCAGCAGTCGAGAGCGGGGGCGGATTGGCTACACCTTC.

This clone was detected only once. The rearrangement links TRBV4-2 to TRBJ2-7; perhaps D is TRBD1 or TRBD2 (6 bases each). CDR1 is LGHNA, CDR2 YNFKEQ, per germline. The CDR3 has 17 residues. V lost 1 base and J lost 4, with 20 bases in between. In DNA, the CDR3 is TGTGCCAGCAGCCAAGTTCCTGGAGGAGGAGGGGGATACGAGCAGTACTTC. Translation gives CASSQVPGGGGGYEQYF.

This chain uses TRBV5-6 with TRBJ2-3, with 8 bases identical to TRBD1. V was clipped by 4 bases and J by 2 bases; unmatched bases: 9. This CDR3 spans 16 amino acids. Germline CDR1 reads SGHDT; CDR2 reads YYEEEE. CDR3 sequence (DNA): TGTGCCAGCAGCCCAACATACAGGGGGTCCACAGATACGCAGTATTTT. It is translated as CASSPTYRGSTDTQYF.

The chain couples TRBV2 to TRBJ2-7; a weak D match, TRBD2 (6 bases). Trimming stripped 5 bases from V and 9 bases from J, with 20 bases between. CDR1 is SNHLY and CDR2 is FYNNEI in the germline V gene. This CDR3 is built from 14 residues. The CDR3 DNA is TGTGCCAGCAGTCCCGGGACGGAGGGCTTCAGGCAGTACTTC. This encodes CASSPGTEGFRQYF.

The chain couples TRBV7-2 to TRBJ2-3; 9 bases match TRBD2. CDR3 length: 17 amino acids. After removal of 1 base from V and 3 bases from J, the junction contained 8 bases not matched to a gene. CDR1 is SGHTA and CDR2 is FQGNSA in the germline V gene. The DNA of the CDR3 is TGTGCCAGCAGCTTAGTTCCCCTAGCGGGGAAGACAGATACGCAGTATTTT. It codes for CASSLVPLAGKTDTQYF.

This clone was detected only a few times. CDR3: CASSMDRGGEKLFF. As DNA, the CDR3 is TGTGCCAGTAGTATGGACAGGGGAGGTGAAAAACTGTTTTTT. The chain is built from TRBV19 and TRBJ1-4; 9 nucleotides agree with TRBD1. Germline CDR1 and CDR2: LNHDA and SQIVND (reference sequence). The CDR3 is 14 amino acids. The V gene end was trimmed by 3 bases and the J gene end by 7 bases; junction bases not matched to a gene: 3.

CDR3: CASSKTTSGGLGTDTQYF. CDR3 nucleotides: TGTGCCAGCAGTAAGACCACTAGCGGGGGGCTGGGCACAGATACGCAGTATTTT. V gene TRBV7-2 combines with J gene TRBJ2-3; TRBD2 aligns across 12 bases. The trim removed 6 bases at V and 1 base at J, leaving 11 bases unmatched. Germline V gene sequence: CDR1 SGHTA, CDR2 FQGNSA. The CDR3 sequence is 18 residues long. The full variable domain, its missing parts supplied by reference TRBV7-2 and TRBJ2-3, is GAGVSQSPSNKVTEKGKDVELRCDPISGHTALYWYRQSLGQGLEFLIYFQGNSAPDKSGLPSDRFSAERTGGSVSTLTIQRTQQEDSAVYLCASSKTTSGGLGTDTQYFGPGTRLTVL.

V usage is TRBV27 and J usage is TRBJ2-3; D is perhaps TRBD2 (6 bases). The CDR3 consists of 15 residues. The germline V and J ends were trimmed by 6 bases and 4 bases, with 17 bases remaining between them. Germline assignment: CDR1 MNHEY and CDR2 SMNVEV (reference sequence). CDR3 sequence reads: CASSPRSGGADTQYF. DNA of the CDR3: TGTGCCAGCAGCCCCCGGTCCGGAGGGGCAGATACGCAGTATTTT.